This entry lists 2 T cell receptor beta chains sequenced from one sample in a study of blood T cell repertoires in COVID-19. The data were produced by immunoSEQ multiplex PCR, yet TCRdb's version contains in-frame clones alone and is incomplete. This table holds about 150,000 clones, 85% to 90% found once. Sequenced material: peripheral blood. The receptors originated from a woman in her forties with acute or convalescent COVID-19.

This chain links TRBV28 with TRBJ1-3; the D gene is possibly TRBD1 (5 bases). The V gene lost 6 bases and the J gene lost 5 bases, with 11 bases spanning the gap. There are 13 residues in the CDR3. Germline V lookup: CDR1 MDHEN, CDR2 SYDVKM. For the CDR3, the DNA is TGTGCCAGCAGGCAGGGTTTTCGAAACACCATATATTTT. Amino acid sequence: CASRQGFRNTIYF.

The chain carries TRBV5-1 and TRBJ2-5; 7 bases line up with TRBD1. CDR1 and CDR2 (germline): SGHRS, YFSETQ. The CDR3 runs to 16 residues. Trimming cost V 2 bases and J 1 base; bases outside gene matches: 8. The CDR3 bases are TGCGCCAGCAGCTTCACAGGGGCAGGGCCCCAAGAGACCCAGTACTTC. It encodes CASSFTGAGPQETQYF.